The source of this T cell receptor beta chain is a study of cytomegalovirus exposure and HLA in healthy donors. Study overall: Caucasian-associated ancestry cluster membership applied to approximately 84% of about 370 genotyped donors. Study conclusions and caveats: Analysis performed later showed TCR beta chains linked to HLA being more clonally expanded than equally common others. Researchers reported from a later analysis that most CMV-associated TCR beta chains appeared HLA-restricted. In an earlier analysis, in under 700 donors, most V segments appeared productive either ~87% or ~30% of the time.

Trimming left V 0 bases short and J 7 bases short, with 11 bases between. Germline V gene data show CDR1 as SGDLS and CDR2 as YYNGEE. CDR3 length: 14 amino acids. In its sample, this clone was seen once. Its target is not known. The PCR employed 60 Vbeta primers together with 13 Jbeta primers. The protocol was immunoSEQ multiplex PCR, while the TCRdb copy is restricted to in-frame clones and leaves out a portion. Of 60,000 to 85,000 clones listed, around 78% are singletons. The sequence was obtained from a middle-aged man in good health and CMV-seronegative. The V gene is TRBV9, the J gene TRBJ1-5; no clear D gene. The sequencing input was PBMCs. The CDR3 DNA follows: TGTGCCAGCAGCGTAGACAGCAGGTTACAGCCCCAGCATTTT. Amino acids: CASSVDSRLQPQHF.